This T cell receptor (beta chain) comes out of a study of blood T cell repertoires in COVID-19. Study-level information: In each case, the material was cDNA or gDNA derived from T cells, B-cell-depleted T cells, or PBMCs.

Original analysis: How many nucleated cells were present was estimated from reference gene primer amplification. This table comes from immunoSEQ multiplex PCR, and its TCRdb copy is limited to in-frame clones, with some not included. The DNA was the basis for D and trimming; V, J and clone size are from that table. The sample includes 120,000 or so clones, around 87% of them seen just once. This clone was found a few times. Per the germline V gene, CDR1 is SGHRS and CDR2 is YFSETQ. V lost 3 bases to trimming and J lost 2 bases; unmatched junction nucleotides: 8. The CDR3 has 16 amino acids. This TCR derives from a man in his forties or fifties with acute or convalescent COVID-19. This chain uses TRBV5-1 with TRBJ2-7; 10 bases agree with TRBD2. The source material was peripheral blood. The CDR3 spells CASSSSTSGVTYEQYF. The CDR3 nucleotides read TGCGCCAGCAGCTCTTCCACTAGCGGGGTAACCTACGAGCAGTACTTC.